This TCR beta chain comes out of a study of OX40 agonist ivuxolimab in advanced cancers. Study information: Patients were roughly 83% male with ages roughly 23 to 79, mean about 65. Prior checkpoint blockade (anti-PD-1, anti-PD-L1 or anti-CTLA-4) was permitted; under 50% had it. Three patients showed partial responses: one hepatocellular carcinoma and two cutaneous melanoma cases.

Notes on this clone: Its antigen is unknown.

Germline CDR1 SGHRS, CDR2 YFSETQ. Trimming pared 0 bases from V and 2 bases from J, leaving 9 bases between. The CDR3 is made up of 15 amino acids. TCRdb keeps only in-frame clones here, not all; method: immunoSEQ multiplex PCR. The sample lists about 68,000 clones, less than 95% seen once, with around 1% in the top ten. Overall study results and limits: Researchers report that CD8+ T cells had, on average, more expanded clones than CD4+.

The gene calls are TRBV5-1 and TRBJ1-5; D call uncertain. The TCR was taken from an adult with an advanced solid tumor such as melanoma, head and neck, liver or kidney cancer. Material: CD4+ or CD8+ T cells sorted from blood, obtained in a trial of the OX40 agonist ivuxolimab. The chain's CDR3 is CASSLGGLGNQPQHF. CDR3 bases: TGCGCCAGCAGCTTGGGGGGATTAGGCAATCAGCCCCAGCATTTT.